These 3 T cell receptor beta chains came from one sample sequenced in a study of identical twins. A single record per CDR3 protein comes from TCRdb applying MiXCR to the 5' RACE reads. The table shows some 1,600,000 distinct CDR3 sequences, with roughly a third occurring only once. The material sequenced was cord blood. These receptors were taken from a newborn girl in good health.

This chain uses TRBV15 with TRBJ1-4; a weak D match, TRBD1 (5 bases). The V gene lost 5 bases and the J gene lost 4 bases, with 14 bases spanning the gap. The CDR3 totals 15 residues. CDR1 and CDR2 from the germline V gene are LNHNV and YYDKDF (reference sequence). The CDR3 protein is CATSPAGPLNEKLFF. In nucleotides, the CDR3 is TGTGCCACCAGCCCTGCGGGACCGCTTAATGAAAAACTGTTTTTT.

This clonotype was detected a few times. The CDR3 reads CASSQDHRVGYGYTF. CDR3 DNA: TGCGCCAGCAGCCAAGACCACAGGGTTGGCTATGGCTACACCTTC. The genes are TRBV4-1 and TRBJ1-2, with D possibly matching TRBD1 (6 bases). CDR1 is MGHRA and CDR2 is YSYEKL in the germline V gene. CDR3 length: 15 amino acids. V shed 0 bases and J shed 4 bases, with 12 bases lying between them.

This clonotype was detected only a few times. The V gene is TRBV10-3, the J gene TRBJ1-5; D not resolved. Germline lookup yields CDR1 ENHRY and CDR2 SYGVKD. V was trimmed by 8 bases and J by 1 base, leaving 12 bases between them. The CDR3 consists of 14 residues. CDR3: CAIGRAESNQPQHF. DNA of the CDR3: TGTGCCATCGGTAGGGCAGAGAGCAATCAGCCCCAGCATTTT.